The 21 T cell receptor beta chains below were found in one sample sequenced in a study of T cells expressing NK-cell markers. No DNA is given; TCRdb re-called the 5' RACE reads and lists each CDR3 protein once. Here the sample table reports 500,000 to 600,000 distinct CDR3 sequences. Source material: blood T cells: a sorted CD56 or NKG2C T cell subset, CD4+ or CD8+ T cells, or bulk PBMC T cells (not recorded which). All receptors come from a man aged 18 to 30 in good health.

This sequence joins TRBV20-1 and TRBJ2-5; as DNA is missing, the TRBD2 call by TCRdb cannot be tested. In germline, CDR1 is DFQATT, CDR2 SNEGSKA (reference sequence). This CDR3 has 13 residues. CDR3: CSARDGRWETQYF.

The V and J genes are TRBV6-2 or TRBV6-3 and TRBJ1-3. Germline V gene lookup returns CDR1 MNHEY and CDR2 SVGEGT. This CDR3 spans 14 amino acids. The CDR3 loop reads CASSFDSSGNTIYF.

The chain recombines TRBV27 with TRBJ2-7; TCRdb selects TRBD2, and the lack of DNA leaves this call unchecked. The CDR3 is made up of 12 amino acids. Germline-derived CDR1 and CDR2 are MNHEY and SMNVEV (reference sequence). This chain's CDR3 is CASRLDYYEQYF.

This CDR3 reads CASSLPTGGTSHGYTF. The V gene is TRBV5-1, the J gene TRBJ1-2; the TRBD1 assignment by TCRdb is unverifiable without DNA. The CDR3 length is 16 residues. The germline V gene encodes CDR1 SGHRS and CDR2 YFSETQ. The complete variable domain, with remaining parts taken from reference TRBV5-1 and TRBJ1-2, reads KAGVTQTPRYLIKTRGQQVTLSCSPISGHRSVSWYQQTPGQGLQFLFEYFSETQRNKGNFPGRFSGRQFSNSRSEMNVSTLELGDSALYLCASSLPTGGTSHGYTFGSGTRLTVV.

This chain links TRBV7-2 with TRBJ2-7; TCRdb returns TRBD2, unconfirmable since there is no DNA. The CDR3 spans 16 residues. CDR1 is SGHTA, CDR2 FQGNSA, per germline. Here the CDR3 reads CASSLGLTSGQLEQYF.

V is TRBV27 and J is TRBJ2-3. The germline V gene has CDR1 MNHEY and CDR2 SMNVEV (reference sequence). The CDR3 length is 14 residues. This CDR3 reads CASRPSPTADTQYF.

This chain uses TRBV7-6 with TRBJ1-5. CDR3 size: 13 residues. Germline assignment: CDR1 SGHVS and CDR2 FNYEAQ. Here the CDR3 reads CASSSLPNQPQHF.

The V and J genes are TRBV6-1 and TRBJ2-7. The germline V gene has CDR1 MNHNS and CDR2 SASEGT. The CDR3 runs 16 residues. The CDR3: CASSALASAVPYEQYF.

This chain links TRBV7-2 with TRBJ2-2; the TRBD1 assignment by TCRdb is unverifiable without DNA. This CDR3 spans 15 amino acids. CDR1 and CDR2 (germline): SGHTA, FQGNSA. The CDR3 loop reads CASRKTAGDTGELFF.

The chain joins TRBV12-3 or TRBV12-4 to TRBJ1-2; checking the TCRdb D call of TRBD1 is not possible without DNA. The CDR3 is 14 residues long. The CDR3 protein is CASSSQGRNYGYTF.

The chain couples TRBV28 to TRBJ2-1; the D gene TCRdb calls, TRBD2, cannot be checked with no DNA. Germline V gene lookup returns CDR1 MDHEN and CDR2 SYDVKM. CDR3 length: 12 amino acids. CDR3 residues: CASSPLEDEQFF.

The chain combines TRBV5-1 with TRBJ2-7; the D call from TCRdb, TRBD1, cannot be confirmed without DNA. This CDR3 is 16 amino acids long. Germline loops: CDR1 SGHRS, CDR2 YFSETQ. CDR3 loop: CASSSPGGASSYEQYF.

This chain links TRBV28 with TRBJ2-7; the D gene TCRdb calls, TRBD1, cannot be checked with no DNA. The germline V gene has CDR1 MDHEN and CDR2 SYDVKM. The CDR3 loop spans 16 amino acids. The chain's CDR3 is CASSSRGDANSYEQYF.

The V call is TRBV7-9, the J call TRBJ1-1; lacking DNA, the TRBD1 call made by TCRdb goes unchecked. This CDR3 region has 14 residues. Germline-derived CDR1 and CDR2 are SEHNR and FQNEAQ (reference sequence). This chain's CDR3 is CASSHGQPGTEAFF.

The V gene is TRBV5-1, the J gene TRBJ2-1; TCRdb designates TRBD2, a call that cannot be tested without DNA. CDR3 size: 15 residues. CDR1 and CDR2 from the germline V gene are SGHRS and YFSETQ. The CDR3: CASSLDSPTYNEQFF. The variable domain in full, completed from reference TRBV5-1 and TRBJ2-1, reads KAGVTQTPRYLIKTRGQQVTLSCSPISGHRSVSWYQQTPGQGLQFLFEYFSETQRNKGNFPGRFSGRQFSNSRSEMNVSTLELGDSALYLCASSLDSPTYNEQFFGPGTRLTVL.

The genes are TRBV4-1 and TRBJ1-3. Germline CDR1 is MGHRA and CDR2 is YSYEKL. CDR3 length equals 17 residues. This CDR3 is CASSQVGVISRGNTIYF.

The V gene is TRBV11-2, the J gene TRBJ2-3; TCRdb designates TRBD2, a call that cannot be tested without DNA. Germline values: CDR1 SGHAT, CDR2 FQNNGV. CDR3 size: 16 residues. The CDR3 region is CASSLNAGLAEDTQYF.

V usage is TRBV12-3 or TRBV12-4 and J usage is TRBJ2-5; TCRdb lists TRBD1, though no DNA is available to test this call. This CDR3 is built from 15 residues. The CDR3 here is CASSFFGTSPAPQYF.

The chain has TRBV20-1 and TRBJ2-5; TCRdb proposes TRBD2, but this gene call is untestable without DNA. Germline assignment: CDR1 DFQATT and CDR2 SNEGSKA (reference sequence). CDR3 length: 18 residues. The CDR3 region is CSARDGAGPRGAQETQYF.

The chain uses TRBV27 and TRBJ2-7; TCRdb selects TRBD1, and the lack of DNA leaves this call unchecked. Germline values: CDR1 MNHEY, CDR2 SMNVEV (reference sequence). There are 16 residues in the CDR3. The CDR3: CASSPSDVVGAYEQYF.

CDR3 sequence reads: CAIKTVTDTQYF. The J gene is TRBJ2-3, the V gene TRBV10-3; TCRdb reports TRBD1, a call that lacks DNA to check it against. CDR3 length equals 12 residues. Looked up from germline, CDR1 is ENHRY and CDR2 is SYGVKD.